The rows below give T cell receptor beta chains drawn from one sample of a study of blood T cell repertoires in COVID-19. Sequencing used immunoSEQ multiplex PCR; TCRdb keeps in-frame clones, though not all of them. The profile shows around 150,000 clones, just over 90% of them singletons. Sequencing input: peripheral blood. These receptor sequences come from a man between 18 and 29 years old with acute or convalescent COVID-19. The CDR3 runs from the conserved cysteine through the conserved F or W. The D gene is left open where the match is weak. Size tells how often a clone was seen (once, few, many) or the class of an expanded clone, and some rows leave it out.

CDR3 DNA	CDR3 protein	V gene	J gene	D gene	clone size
TGTGCCAGCACCGCTGGACAGATCCCCCACTTT	CASTAGQIPHF	TRBV2	TRBJ1-6	NA	NA
TGTGCCAGCAGCAGGTGGCCGGGGTCCTATGGCTACACCTTC	CASSRWPGSYGYTF	TRBV9	TRBJ1-2	NA	once
TGTGCCAGCAGCCGACACAACACTGAAGCTTTCTTT	CASSRHNTEAFF	TRBV3-1/TRBV3-2	TRBJ1-1	NA	once
TGCGCCAGTCGAGGGACAGGCGACCTTCCAAGGGCCAACGTCCTGACTTTC	CASRGTGDLPRANVLTF	TRBV5-1	TRBJ2-6	TRBD1	NA
TGTGCCAGCAGTTATATCCGGGCGAAGCGGGGGCCTGGGGCCAACGTCCTGACTTTC	CASSYIRAKRGPGANVLTF	TRBV27	TRBJ2-6	TRBD2	NA
TGCGCCAGCAGCTTGGCGCAGGGGGGTACGCAGTATTTT	CASSLAQGGTQYF	TRBV5-1	TRBJ2-3	NA	NA
TGCGCCAGCAGCCAAGATGGGGACACAGGAAACACCATATATTTT	CASSQDGDTGNTIYF	TRBV4-1	TRBJ1-3	NA	once
TGTGCCTGGCGACGACCGACAGGGTCGGGTCAGCCCCAGCATTTT	CAWRRPTGSGQPQHF	TRBV30	TRBJ1-5	TRBD1	NA
TGCGCCAGCAGCACACAGTACACCGGGGAGCTGTTTTTT	CASSTQYTGELFF	TRBV5-1	TRBJ2-2	NA	NA
TGTGCCAGCATAAATTCAGGGATCGGCTACAATGAGCAGTTCTTC	CASINSGIGYNEQFF	TRBV3-1/TRBV3-2	TRBJ2-1	NA	NA
TGTGCCAGCAGCCTCGGAGAGCGGAACACCGGGGAGCTGTTTTTT	CASSLGERNTGELFF	TRBV7-8	TRBJ2-2	NA	NA
TGCGCCAGCAGTAAACAGGGGCTCGTCCCCCCGAACACTGAAGCTTTCTTT	CASSKQGLVPPNTEAFF	TRBV5-1	TRBJ1-1	TRBD1	NA
TGTGCCAGCAGGTGGACAGGGATCACCGACAATGAGCAGTTCTTC	CASRWTGITDNEQFF	TRBV5-8	TRBJ2-1	TRBD1	NA
TGTGCCACCAGTGATAGCCGACTAGCGCAAGTCAATGAGCAGTTCTTC	CATSDSRLAQVNEQFF	TRBV24-1	TRBJ2-1	TRBD2	NA
TGTGCCAGCAGTGAACAGACGAGGAACTATGGCTACACCTTC	CASSEQTRNYGYTF	TRBV6-1	TRBJ1-2	NA	NA
TGTGCCAGCAGCCGATCAGCGGGACAGGGAGTCTACACCTTC	CASSRSAGQGVYTF	TRBV3-1/TRBV3-2	TRBJ1-2	TRBD1	NA
TGTGCCATCAGTGAGGGCGGAGGATGGGAAAAACTGTTTTTT	CAISEGGGWEKLFF	TRBV10-3	TRBJ1-4	NA	NA
TGTGCCAGCGCCCCCCCCACAGAAGATACGCAGTATTTT	CASAPPTEDTQYF	TRBV18	TRBJ2-3	NA	NA
TGTGCCAGCAGCTCCGGACTAGCCGCCTACGAGCAGTACTTC	CASSSGLAAYEQYF	TRBV7-9	TRBJ2-7	TRBD2	NA
TGCGCCAGCAGCCAGAACACGTTCCTCTCTGGAAACACCATATATTTT	CASSQNTFLSGNTIYF	TRBV4-1	TRBJ1-3	NA	NA
TGTGCCTGGGAGGGGACAGGGCCTGAAAAACTGTTTTTT	CAWEGTGPEKLFF	TRBV30	TRBJ1-4	TRBD1	NA
TGTGCCAGCAGTTTATCGGGGGAGGGCGTTCAGCCCCAGCATTTT	CASSLSGEGVQPQHF	TRBV27	TRBJ1-5	NA	NA
TGTGCCAGCAGAGGCAGGGCCTACGAGCAGTACTTC	CASRGRAYEQYF	TRBV2	TRBJ2-7	NA	NA
TGTGCCACCAGTGACAGCGGACTAGCGAATTCCTACGAGCAGTACTTC	CATSDSGLANSYEQYF	TRBV24-1	TRBJ2-7	TRBD2	NA
TGTGCCAGCAGCGGAGGACAGGGAAGTATGAATGAGCAGTTCTTC	CASSGGQGSMNEQFF	TRBV7-7	TRBJ2-1	TRBD1	NA